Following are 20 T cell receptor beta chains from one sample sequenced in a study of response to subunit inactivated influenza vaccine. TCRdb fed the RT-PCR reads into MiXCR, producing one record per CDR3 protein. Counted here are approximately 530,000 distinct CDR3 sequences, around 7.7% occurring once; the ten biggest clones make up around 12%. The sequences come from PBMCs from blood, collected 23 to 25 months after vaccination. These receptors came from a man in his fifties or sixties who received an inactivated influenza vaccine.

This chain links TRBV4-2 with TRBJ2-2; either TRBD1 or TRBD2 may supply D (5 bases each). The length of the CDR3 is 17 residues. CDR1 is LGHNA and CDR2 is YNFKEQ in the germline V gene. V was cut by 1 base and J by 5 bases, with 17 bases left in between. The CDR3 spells CASSQGGQGAWTGELFF. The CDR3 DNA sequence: TGTGCCAGCAGCCAAGGTGGGCAGGGAGCTTGGACCGGGGAGCTGTTTTTT.

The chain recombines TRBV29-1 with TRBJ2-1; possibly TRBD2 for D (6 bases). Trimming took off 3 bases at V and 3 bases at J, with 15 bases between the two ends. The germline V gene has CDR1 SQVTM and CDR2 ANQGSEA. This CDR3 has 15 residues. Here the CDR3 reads CSVERGRALYNEQFF. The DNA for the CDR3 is TGCAGCGTTGAGCGGGGACGAGCCCTCTACAATGAGCAGTTCTTC.

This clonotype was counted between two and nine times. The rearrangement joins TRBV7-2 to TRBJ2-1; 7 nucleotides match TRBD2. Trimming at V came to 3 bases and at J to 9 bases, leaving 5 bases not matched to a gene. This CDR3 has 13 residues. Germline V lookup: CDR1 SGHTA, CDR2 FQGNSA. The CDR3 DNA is TGTGCCAGCAGCTTCCGACTAGCCTCTGAGCAGTTCTTC. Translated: CASSFRLASEQFF.

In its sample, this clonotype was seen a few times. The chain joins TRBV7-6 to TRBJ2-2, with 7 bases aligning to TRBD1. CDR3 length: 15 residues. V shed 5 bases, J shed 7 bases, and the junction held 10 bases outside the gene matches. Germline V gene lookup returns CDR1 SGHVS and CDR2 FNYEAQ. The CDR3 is CASSPLQGTGGELFF. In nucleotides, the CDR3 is TGTGCCAGCAGCCCCCTACAGGGGACCGGCGGGGAGCTGTTTTTT.

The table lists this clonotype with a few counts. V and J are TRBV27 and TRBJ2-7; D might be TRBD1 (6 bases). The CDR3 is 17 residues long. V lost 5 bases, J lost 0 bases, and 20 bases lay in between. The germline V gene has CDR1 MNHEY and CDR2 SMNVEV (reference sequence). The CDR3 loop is CASSKIVMGAGSYEQYF. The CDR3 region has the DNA TGTGCCAGCAGTAAAATCGTTATGGGGGCAGGCTCCTACGAGCAGTACTTC.

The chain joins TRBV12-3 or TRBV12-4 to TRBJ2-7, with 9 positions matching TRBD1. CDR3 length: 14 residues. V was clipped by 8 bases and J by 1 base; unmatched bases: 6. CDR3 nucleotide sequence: TGTGCCAGCCAGGAGGACAGGGGATCCTACGAGCAGTACTTC. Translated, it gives CASQEDRGSYEQYF.

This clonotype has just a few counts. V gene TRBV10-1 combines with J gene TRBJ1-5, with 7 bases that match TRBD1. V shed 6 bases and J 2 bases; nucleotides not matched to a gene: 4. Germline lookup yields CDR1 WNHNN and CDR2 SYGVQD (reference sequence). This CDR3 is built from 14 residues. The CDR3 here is CASRSDRGNQPQHF. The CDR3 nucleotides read TGCGCCAGCAGGTCCGACAGGGGCAATCAGCCCCAGCATTTT.

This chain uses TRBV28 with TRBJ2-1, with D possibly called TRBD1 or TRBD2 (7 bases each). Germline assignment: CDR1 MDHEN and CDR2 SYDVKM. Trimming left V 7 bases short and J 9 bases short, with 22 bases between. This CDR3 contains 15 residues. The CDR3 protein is CASTPGGAAPIEQFF. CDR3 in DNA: TGTGCCAGCACTCCAGGGGGGGCAGCCCCCATTGAGCAGTTCTTC.

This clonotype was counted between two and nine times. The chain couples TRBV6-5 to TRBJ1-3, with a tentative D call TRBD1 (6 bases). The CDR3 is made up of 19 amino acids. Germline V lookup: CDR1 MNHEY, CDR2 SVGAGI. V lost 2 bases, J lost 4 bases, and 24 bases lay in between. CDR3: CASSYRQTAGELLGNTIYF. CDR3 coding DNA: TGTGCCAGCAGTTACCGACAGACTGCAGGGGAATTGTTAGGAAACACCATATATTTT.

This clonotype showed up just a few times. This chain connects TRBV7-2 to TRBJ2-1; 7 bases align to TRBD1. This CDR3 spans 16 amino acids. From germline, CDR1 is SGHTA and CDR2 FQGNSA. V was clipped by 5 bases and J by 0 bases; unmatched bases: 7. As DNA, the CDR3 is TGTGCCAGCAGCGCAAGACAGGGTTTCTCCTACAATGAGCAGTTCTTC. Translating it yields CASSARQGFSYNEQFF.

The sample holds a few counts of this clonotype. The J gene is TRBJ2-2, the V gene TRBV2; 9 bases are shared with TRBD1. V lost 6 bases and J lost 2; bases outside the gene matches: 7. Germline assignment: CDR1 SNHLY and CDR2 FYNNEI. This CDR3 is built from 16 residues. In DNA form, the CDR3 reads TGTGCCAGCAGAACTTGGACAGGGGCAAACACCGGGGAGCTGTTTTTT. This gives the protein CASRTWTGANTGELFF.

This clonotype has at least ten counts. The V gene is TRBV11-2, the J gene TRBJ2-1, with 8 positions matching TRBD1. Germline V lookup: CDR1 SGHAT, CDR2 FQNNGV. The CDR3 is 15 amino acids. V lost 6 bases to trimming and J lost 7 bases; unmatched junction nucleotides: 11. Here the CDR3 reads CASRQLIRQGNEQFF. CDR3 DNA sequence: TGTGCCAGCAGGCAACTAATTCGACAGGGGAATGAGCAGTTCTTC. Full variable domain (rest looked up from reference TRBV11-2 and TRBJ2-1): EAGVAQSPRYKIIEKRQSVAFWCNPISGHATLYWYQQILGQGPKLLIQFQNNGVVDDSQLPKDRFSAERLKGVDSTLKIQPAKLEDSAVYLCASRQLIRQGNEQFFGPGTRLTVL.

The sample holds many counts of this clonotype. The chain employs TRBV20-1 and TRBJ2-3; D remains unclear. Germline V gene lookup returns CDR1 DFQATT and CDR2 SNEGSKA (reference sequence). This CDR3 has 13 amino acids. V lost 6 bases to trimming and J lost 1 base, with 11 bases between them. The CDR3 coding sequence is TGCAGTGCCGATACTGGAGGCACAGATACGCAGTATTTT. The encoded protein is CSADTGGTDTQYF.

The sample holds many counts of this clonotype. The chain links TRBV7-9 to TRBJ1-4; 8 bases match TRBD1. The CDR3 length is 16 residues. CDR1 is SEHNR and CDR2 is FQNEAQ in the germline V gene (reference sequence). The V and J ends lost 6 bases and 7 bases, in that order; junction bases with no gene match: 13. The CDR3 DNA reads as TGTGCCAGCAGTCCTCAACTTGCGGGGACAGGTGAAAAACTGTTTTTT. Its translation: CASSPQLAGTGEKLFF.

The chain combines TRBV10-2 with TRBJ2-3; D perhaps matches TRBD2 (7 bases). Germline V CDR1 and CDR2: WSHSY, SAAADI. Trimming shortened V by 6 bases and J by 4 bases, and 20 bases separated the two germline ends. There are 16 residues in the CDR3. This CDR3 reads CASRRTAGRGPDTQYF. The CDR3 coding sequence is TGCGCCAGCAGACGGACAGCGGGGCGGGGGCCAGATACGCAGTATTTT.

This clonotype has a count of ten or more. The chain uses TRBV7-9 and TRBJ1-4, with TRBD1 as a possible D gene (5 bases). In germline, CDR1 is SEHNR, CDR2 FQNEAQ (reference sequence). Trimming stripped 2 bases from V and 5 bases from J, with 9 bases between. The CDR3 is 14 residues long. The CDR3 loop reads CASSLSGVNEKLFF. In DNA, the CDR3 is TGTGCCAGCAGCTTATCGGGGGTCAATGAAAAACTGTTTTTT.

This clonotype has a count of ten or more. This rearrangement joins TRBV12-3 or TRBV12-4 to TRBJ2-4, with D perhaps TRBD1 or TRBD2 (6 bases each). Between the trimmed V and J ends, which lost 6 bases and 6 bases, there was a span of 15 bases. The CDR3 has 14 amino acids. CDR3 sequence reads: CASSPLGGGNIQYF. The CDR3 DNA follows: TGTGCCAGCAGCCCTTTAGGGGGAGGAAACATTCAGTACTTC.

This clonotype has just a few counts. The CDR3 protein is CASSFSRRNEKLFF. The CDR3 coding sequence is TGTGCCAGCAGTTTTTCCAGGCGGAATGAAAAACTGTTTTTT. This chain joins TRBV28 and TRBJ1-4; no clear D gene. Germline V lookup: CDR1 MDHEN, CDR2 SYDVKM. The CDR3 loop spans 14 amino acids. Trimming took off 3 bases at V and 5 bases at J, with 10 bases between the two ends.

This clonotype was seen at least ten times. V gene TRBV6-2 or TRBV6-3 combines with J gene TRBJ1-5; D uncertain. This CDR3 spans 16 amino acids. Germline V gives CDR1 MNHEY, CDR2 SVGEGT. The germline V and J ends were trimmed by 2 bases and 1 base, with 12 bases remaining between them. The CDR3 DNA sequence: TGTGCCAGCAGTTACCTTGGCATCATAAGCAATCAGCCCCAGCATTTT. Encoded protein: CASSYLGIISNQPQHF.

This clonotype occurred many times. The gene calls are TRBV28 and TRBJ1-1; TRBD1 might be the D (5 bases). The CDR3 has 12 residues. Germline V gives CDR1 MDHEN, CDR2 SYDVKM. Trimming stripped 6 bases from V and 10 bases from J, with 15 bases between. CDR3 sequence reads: CASRTGGYGAFF. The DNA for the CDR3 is TGTGCCAGCAGGACTGGGGGGTACGGAGCTTTCTTT.